These 13 T cell receptor beta chains came from one sample sequenced in a study of T cell responses to AZD1222 COVID-19 vaccine. Sequencing used immunoSEQ multiplex PCR; TCRdb keeps in-frame clones, though not all of them. Among some 50,000 clones, approximately 83% were seen once, and the ten largest hold 15% to 20%. The sample was peripheral blood, taken on day 0 of AZD1222 vaccination. The receptors come from an adult in good health.

The chain is built from TRBV27 and TRBJ2-7, with TRBD2 matching over 16 bases. The CDR3 runs 16 residues. Germline V lookup: CDR1 MNHEY, CDR2 SMNVEV (reference sequence). The J segment lost 4 bases and the V segment lost 5 bases, leaving 5 bases of the junction unmatched. The CDR3 DNA follows: TGTGCCAGCAGTCCCTGGGGACTAGCGGGAGGGTACGAGCAGTACTTC. Its protein product is CASSPWGLAGGYEQYF.

This clone is a singleton in its sample. V gene TRBV18 combines with J gene TRBJ2-7; 8 nucleotides agree with TRBD1. V was pared by 3 bases and J by 0 bases, with 7 bases of the junction left unmatched. Germline CDR1 KGHSH, CDR2 LQKENI. The CDR3 contains 16 residues. DNA for the CDR3: TGTGCCAGCTCACCCGGCAGCAGGGGGCCCTCCTACGAGCAGTACTTC. It is translated as CASSPGSRGPSYEQYF.

This rearrangement joins TRBV7-9 to TRBJ1-6; no clear D gene. Deletions cut 8 bases from V and 5 bases from J, with 13 bases between. The CDR3 spans 14 residues. Germline V gene data show CDR1 as SEHNR and CDR2 as FQNEAQ (reference sequence). CDR3 amino acids: CASQTPINNSPLHF. CDR3 nucleotide sequence: TGTGCCAGCCAAACCCCTATTAATAATTCACCCCTCCACTTT.

The V gene is TRBV21-1, the J gene TRBJ2-1; the tabulated D call, TRBD1, remains unverified against the DNA. TRBV21-1 is reported as a pseudogene. The CDR3 extends over 16 amino acids. The chain's CDR3 is CASSKPPRTPYNEQFF. CDR3 DNA: TGTGCCAGCAGCAAACCTCCCCGAACACCCTACAATGAGCAGTTCTTC.

The genes are TRBV4-2 and TRBJ2-1; TRBD2 matches 7 bases. Germline V CDR1 and CDR2: LGHNA, YNFKEQ. The CDR3 has 15 amino acids. With 4 bases clipped from V and 10 bases from J, the junction kept 13 bases outside the gene matches. In DNA, the CDR3 is TGTGCCAGCAGCCCGGACCGCGGGGGTGCAGGAGAGCAGTTCTTC. Translating gives CASSPDRGGAGEQFF.

V is TRBV4-3 and J is TRBJ2-1; D gene uncertain. Germline values: CDR1 LGHNA, CDR2 YSLEER. This CDR3 has 13 amino acids. Trimming removed 4 bases from V and 9 bases from J, with 13 bases in between. The CDR3 coding sequence is TGCGCCAGCAGCCTAGAAAGCTTCGGTGAGCAGTTCTTC. Residues: CASSLESFGEQFF.

This chain links TRBV27 with TRBJ1-5, with 7 bases matching TRBD1. The germline gives CDR1 MNHEY, CDR2 SMNVEV (reference sequence). The V segment lost 5 bases and the J segment 1 base; nucleotides outside the gene matches: 5. CDR3 size: 15 residues. The CDR3 is CASSRTQGSNQPQHF. CDR3 in DNA: TGTGCCAGCAGTCGAACACAGGGGAGCAATCAGCCCCAGCATTTT.

The rearrangement joins TRBV19 to TRBJ1-1; D is possibly TRBD1 (5 bases). Between the trimmed V and J ends, which lost 4 bases and 4 bases, there was a span of 13 bases. Germline CDR1 LNHDA, CDR2 SQIVND (reference sequence). CDR3 length equals 14 residues. The DNA of the CDR3 is TGTGCCAGTAGTAGCTTTCTGGGGGGCACTGAAGCTTTCTTT. Translating it yields CASSSFLGGTEAFF.

In this sample, this clone turned up once. The chain combines TRBV19 with TRBJ1-1, with 12 bases that match TRBD1. V lost 4 bases and J lost 4; bases outside the gene matches: 10. CDR3 length equals 17 residues. Germline CDR1 reads LNHDA; CDR2 reads SQIVND (reference sequence). The CDR3 DNA reads as TGTGCCAGTAGTACCCTCCCGGGACAGGGGGCGTCCACTGAAGCTTTCTTT. This sequence encodes CASSTLPGQGASTEAFF.

This clone was observed many times. The rearrangement uses TRBV5-6 and TRBJ1-2; D is perhaps TRBD1 (5 bases). V shed 0 bases and J shed 7 bases, with 16 bases lying between them. The CDR3 runs 15 residues. Germline CDR1 is SGHDT and CDR2 is YYEEEE. CDR3 sequence: CASSLVRGGVIGYTF. In DNA, the CDR3 is TGTGCCAGCAGCTTGGTTAGGGGTGGGGTGATTGGCTACACCTTC.

The rearrangement uses TRBV20-1 and TRBJ2-5, with 7 bases identical to TRBD1. CDR3 size: 11 residues. With 6 bases clipped from V and 5 bases from J, the junction kept 3 bases outside the gene matches. Germline CDR1 and CDR2: DFQATT and SNEGSKA (reference sequence). CDR3 bases: TGCAGTGCACAGGGGTGGGAGACCCAGTACTTC. Translation gives CSAQGWETQYF.

V is TRBV19 and J is TRBJ2-1; D unresolved. With 3 bases removed from V and 5 bases from J, the gap between germline ends came to 8 bases. The CDR3 extends over 13 amino acids. Per the germline V gene, CDR1 is LNHDA and CDR2 is SQIVND (reference sequence). This CDR3 is CASSIVGNNEQFF. CDR3 coding DNA: TGTGCCAGTAGTATCGTAGGGAACAATGAGCAGTTCTTC.

The rearrangement uses TRBV30 and TRBJ2-6; tentatively, D is TRBD2 (7 bases). Trimming took 2 bases from V and 2 from J, leaving 10 bases between them. Germline V gives CDR1 GTSNPN, CDR2 SVGIG (reference sequence). This CDR3 has 15 residues. In DNA form, the CDR3 reads TGTGCCTGGAGTAGGGGGGGAACTGGGGCCAACGTCCTGACTTTC. This gives the protein CAWSRGGTGANVLTF. The variable domain in full, completed from reference TRBV30 and TRBJ2-6, reads SQTIHQWPATLVQPVGSPLSLECTVEGTSNPNLYWYRQAAGRGLQLLFYSVGIGQISSEVPQNLSASRPQDRQFILSSKKLLLSDSGFYLCAWSRGGTGANVLTFGAGSRLTVL.